The clone carrying this TCR beta chain was counted ten times or more. Its specificity is not known. In building TCR beta libraries, iRepertoire HTBI primers were used together with Arm-PCR of CDR3 regions. TCRdb reprocessed the multiplex PCR reads with MiXCR, giving one entry per CDR3 protein. The table includes 560,000 or so distinct CDR3 sequences, 15% to 20% detected once. CDR1 and CDR2 from the germline V gene are SGHAT and FQNNGV. CDR3 length: 13 amino acids. The germline V and J ends were trimmed by 2 bases and 5 bases, with 10 bases remaining between them. Noted time point: newly diagnosed GD, antithyroid drugs for less than 3 months. From RNA extracted from PBMCs, the TCR library was made. This entry is derived from a study of regulatory T cells in long-lasting Graves disease. The study, taken as a whole, reports: Among persistent patients, a larger number of public clonotypes were shared (around 2,700) than among newly diagnosed patients (roughly 1,000).

The sample was also reused in another study, on T cells in Graves' hyperthyroidism and ophthalmopathy. This second report adds: Patients with ophthalmopathy were separated from those with stable hyperthyroidism by a 13 V-J model.

This TCR derives from a man between 18 and 29 years old with Graves disease. The chain carries TRBV11-2 and TRBJ2-7; perhaps TRBD2 as D (6 bases). The sequenced sample was peripheral blood mononuclear cells (PBMCs), obtained at new diagnosis, from a patient treated with antithyroid drugs. The CDR3 DNA is TGTGCCAGCAGCTTACGGACTATAGACGAGCAGTACTTC. Protein: CASSLRTIDEQYF.